The following is a T cell receptor (beta chain) sequence with its context. Its binding antigen is unknown. Base quality data are lacking; no much larger clone is found one base away. The library came from multiplex PCR. Sequencing used an Illumina HiSeq 4000. iRepertoire HTBI primers and Arm-PCR amplification of CDR3 regions were used to construct TCR beta libraries. Before sequencing, the PCR products went through gel purification. In the source study's methods: A total of 62 TRBV and some 13 TRBJ segments were identified across samples and were used for gene usage analysis of CDR3 amino acid clonotypes. COPE and FqMerger were used to merge filtered high-quality paired reads into contigs. BLAST was used to align contigs to the IMGT TRBV, TRBD and TRBJ reference genes, and CDR3 was defined following IMGT. Clonotypes above 0.1% frequency were classified as highly expanded clones. Shannon entropy was used to measure repertoire diversity, and the Gini coefficient was used to measure V-J evenness. A clonotype found in more than one individual was treated as public. TCRdb cleaned the public reads at Q25 with fastp, built clones with MiXCR and kept in-frame beta chains. One record per CDR3 amino acid sequence lists the most common genes and DNA. The V and J calls reflect TCRdb's pipeline rather than the authors' work. Counted in this sample were fewer than 650,000 distinct CDR3 sequences; roughly a sixth of them appeared once. The ten largest clones capture about 12% of the sample.

Unmatched junction bases come to 6, with V trimmed by 5 bases and J by 4 bases. CDR1 and CDR2, looked up from the germline V gene, are SGHVS and FNYEAQ. The CDR3 starts with the cysteine, ends with the phenylalanine, and has 15 residues. The CDR3 DNA has 45 bases and is translated from base 1. The time point label, as the study defines it: newly diagnosed GD, antithyroid drugs for less than 3 months. RNA was extracted from PBMCs in TRIzol for both TCR sequencing and RNA sequencing. The diagnosis of Graves' disease followed American Thyroid Association guidelines. The patients came from an endocrinology department in Xi'an, China. Each patient gave approximately 10 milliliters of peripheral blood, collected in an EDTA anticoagulant tube. Ficoll Paque Plus density gradient separation was used to isolate PBMCs, and no additional T cell sorting was done. RNA quality was checked with an Agilent 2100 Bioanalyzer and agarose gel, and concentration with a NanoDrop 2000.

The sample is drawn from a study of regulatory T cells in long-lasting Graves disease listed by TCRdb under 2021. Notes on the research overall: Antithyroid drugs had been taken for less than 3 months by newly diagnosed Graves' disease patients. Peripheral blood TCR sequencing and RNA sequencing compared persistent Graves' disease patients with newly diagnosed Graves' disease patients. The study was registered as a clinical trial and conducted in China. A total of some 35 samples underwent TCR sequencing: 13 from persistent and roughly 20 from newly diagnosed Graves' disease patients. The paper's findings and limits, for the study overall: Lower TCR Shannon entropy and fewer highly expanded clones were observed in persistent Graves' disease patients than in newly diagnosed patients, which suggested clonal expansion. Patients with persistent disease shared more public clonotypes (about 2,700) than newly diagnosed patients did (966). The authors noted that the small sample size was a limitation that may lower accuracy. Persistent disease showed preferential use of TRBV28, TRBJ1-2 and TRBJ2-5, whereas newly diagnosed disease favored TRBV20-1 and TRBJ2-1. Because the primary lesion, thyroid tissue, could not be accessed, the study looked at peripheral blood alone. Sequencing and analysis were limited to the TCR beta chain.

The same sample was also used in a study of T cells in Graves' hyperthyroidism and ophthalmopathy. According to the second study: Graves' hyperthyroidism was defined as stable when no progression to ophthalmopathy occurred over 18 months of follow-up. Hyperthyroidism patients were newly diagnosed, with disease duration under 2 months, and aged 18 to 65 years. Exclusion was applied to patients with uncontrolled infections, other autoimmune diseases, pregnancy or lactation. Diagnoses relied on clinical symptoms, serum thyroxine and TRAb, thyroid ultrasound and orbital computed tomography. A first-round RT-PCR of the TCR CDR3 used the HTBI primer set with the Qiagen OneStep RT-PCR kit. Blood samples also contained most of the expanded thyroid clonotypes (frequency above 0.001), which suggests that blood repertoires may reflect thyroid immune responses. In cross-validation, a model built on a 13 V-J signature told ophthalmopathy apart from stable hyperthyroidism with 85% to 90% sensitivity and approximately 81% specificity, and in testing the same model reached 80%/75%. During validation, the model predicted progression to ophthalmopathy a median of roughly six months ahead of onset, with around 65% sensitivity and 72% to 80% specificity. To identify TCR V-J signatures that set the groups apart, the researchers used a discovery cohort of more than 95 patients, made up of around 42 with Graves' ophthalmopathy and about 59 with stable Graves' hyperthyroidism. Prospective prediction of ophthalmopathy was tested in an independent validation cohort of approximately 19 hyperthyroidism patients and 17 patients who later progressed to ophthalmopathy. The 100 discovery patients were randomly divided into training and test sets at a 7:3 ratio. In several Graves' hyperthyroidism patients, the study also compared T-cell repertoires from thyroid tissue with T-cell repertoires from blood. After sampling, hyperthyroidism patients received methimazole starting at 30 mg daily, and ophthalmopathy patients received high-dose intravenous methylprednisolone. The libraries were constructed in a second round of multiplex PCR and then size-selected and purified. Paired-end sequencing of the libraries was performed with 100 bp reads on an Illumina HiSeq2000. Raw data were processed with SOAPnuke, discarding reads with adapters, uncalled bases, mean Phred below 15, or no exact constant-primer or identifier match. COPE v1.2.5 was used to merge high-quality paired reads, and clonotypes were defined as unique nucleotide sequences. MiTCR v1.1 was used to align the clonotypes against IMGT TRBV, TRBD and TRBJ reference segments. Only V-J combinations with frequency above 0.0001, covering approximately 99% of repertoires, were analysed. A TCS score was defined as the ratio of F50 (clonal expansion) to E x V (chaos), with BLOSUM62-based TCRdist applied between CDR3 peptides within each V-J. Welch's t-statistics and random forest reduced some 510 V-J features to roughly 13, which were used in a naive Bayes classifier (R e1071). No statistical method was used to set the sample size in advance, and investigators knew the group allocation. The paper describes TCR Vbeta CDR3 sequencing of roughly 130 peripheral blood samples, made up of 43 ophthalmopathy patients, roughly 75 hyperthyroidism patients and 17 progressor patients.

Sequences were derived from peripheral blood mononuclear cells (PBMCs), sampled at new diagnosis, from a patient treated with antithyroid drugs. This receptor was obtained from a man younger than 35 with Graves disease. Donor details come from another sample of the same person, matched by shared clones. The chain employs TRBV7-6 and TRBJ2-5, and TRBD2 aligns with 11 junction nucleotides. The CDR3 is CASSRLAGYGETQYF. The nucleotide sequence reads as follows: TGTGCCAGCAGCCGACTAGCGGGATATGGAGAGACCCAGTACTTC.